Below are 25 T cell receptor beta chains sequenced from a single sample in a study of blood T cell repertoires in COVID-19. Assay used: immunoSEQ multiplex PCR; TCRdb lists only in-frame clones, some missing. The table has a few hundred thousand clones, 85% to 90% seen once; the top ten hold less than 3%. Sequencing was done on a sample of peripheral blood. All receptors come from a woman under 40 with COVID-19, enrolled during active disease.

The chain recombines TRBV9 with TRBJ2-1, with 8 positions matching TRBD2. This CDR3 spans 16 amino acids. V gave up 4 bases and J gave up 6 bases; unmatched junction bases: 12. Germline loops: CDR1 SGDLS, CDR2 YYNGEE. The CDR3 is CASSSSGTRIVNEQFF. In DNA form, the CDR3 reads TGTGCCAGCAGCTCAAGCGGGACTAGGATCGTCAATGAGCAGTTCTTC.

In DNA, the CDR3 is TGCAGCGTTGGTGAGGAATACGAGCAGTACTTC. Protein: CSVGEEYEQYF. The V gene is TRBV29-1, the J gene TRBJ2-7; D uncertain. The germline V and J ends were trimmed by 4 bases and 4 bases, with 8 bases remaining between them. The CDR3 spans 11 residues. Germline V gene data show CDR1 as SQVTM and CDR2 as ANQGSEA.

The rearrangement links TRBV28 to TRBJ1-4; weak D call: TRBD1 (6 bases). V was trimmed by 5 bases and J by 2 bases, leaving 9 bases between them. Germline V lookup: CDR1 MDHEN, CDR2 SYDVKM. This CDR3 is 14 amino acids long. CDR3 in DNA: TGTGCCAGCAGTATCCAGGGGACTAATGAAAAACTGTTTTTT. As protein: CASSIQGTNEKLFF.

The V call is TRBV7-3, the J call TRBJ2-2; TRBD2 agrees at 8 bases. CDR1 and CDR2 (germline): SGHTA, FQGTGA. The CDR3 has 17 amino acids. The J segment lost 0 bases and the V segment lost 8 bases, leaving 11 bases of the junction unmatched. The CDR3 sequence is CASGSGELKSNTGELFF. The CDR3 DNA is TGTGCCAGCGGTAGCGGGGAACTAAAGTCGAACACCGGGGAGCTGTTTTTT.

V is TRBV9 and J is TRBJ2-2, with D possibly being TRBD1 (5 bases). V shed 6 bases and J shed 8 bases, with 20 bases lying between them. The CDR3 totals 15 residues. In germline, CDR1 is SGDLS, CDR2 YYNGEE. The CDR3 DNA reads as TGTGCCAGCACCCCAAGGGCAGGGAAGGCGGGGGAGCTGTTTTTT. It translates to CASTPRAGKAGELFF.

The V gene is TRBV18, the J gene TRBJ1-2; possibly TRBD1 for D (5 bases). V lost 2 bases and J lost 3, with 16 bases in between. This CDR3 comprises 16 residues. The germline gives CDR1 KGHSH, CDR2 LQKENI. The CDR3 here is CASSPFPGTTHYGYTF. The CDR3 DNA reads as TGTGCCAGCTCACCATTCCCGGGGACTACCCACTATGGCTACACCTTC. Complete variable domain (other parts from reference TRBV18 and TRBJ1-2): NAGVMQNPRHLVRRRGQEARLRCSPMKGHSHVYWYRQLPEEGLKFMVYLQKENIIDESGMPKERFSAEFPKEGPSILRIQQVVRGDSAAYFCASSPFPGTTHYGYTFGSGTRLTVV.

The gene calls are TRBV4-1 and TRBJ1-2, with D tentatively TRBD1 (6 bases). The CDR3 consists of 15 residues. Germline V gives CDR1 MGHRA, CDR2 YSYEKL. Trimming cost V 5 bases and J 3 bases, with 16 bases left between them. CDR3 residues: CASSATGGEDYGYTF. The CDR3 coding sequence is TGCGCCAGCAGCGCCACGGGGGGCGAGGACTATGGCTACACCTTC.

The CDR3 is CASSFPGTSTEQYF. CDR3 sequence (DNA): TGTGCCAGCAGTTTCCCCGGGACTAGTACCGAGCAGTACTTC. The chain couples TRBV27 to TRBJ2-7; 8 positions agree with TRBD2. Germline loops: CDR1 MNHEY, CDR2 SMNVEV (reference sequence). Trimming removed 3 bases from V and 6 bases from J; junction bases left unmatched: 7. The CDR3 spans 14 residues.

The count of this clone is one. CDR3 region: CASSRAGSQNYNEQFF. As DNA, the CDR3 is TGTGCCAGCAGCCGAGCGGGATCCCAGAACTACAATGAGCAGTTCTTC. The rearrangement links TRBV5-4 to TRBJ2-1; 7 bases align to TRBD2. Trimming removed 4 bases from V and 3 bases from J; junction bases left unmatched: 10. From germline, CDR1 is SGHNT and CDR2 YYREEE (reference sequence). This CDR3 has 16 residues.

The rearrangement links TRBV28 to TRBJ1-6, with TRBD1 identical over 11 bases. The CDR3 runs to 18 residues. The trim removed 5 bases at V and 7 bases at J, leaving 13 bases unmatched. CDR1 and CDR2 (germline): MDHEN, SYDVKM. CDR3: CASSHGTGGKVWNSPLHF. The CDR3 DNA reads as TGTGCCAGCAGTCATGGGACAGGGGGAAAGGTCTGGAATTCACCCCTCCACTTT.

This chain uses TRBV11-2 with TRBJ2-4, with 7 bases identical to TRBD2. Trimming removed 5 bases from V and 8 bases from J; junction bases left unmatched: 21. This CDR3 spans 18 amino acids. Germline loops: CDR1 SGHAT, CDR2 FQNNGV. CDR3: CASSPRVNPGLGFYIQYF. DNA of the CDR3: TGTGCCAGCAGCCCCAGAGTTAACCCCGGACTAGGTTTCTACATTCAGTACTTC.

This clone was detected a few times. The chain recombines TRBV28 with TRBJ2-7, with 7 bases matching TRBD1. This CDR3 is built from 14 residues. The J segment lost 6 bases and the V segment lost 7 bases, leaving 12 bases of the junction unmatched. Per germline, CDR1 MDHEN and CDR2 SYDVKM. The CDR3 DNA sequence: TGTGCCAGCACCTTCCGACGACAGGGCAGCGAGCAGTACTTC. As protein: CASTFRRQGSEQYF.

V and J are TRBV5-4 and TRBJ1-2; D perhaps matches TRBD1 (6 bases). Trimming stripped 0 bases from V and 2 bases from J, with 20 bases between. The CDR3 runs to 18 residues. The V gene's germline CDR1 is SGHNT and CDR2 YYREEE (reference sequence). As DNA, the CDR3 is TGTGCCAGCAGCTTGGGGACAGTGCGATCTAGACTAAACTATGGCTACACCTTC. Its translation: CASSLGTVRSRLNYGYTF.

The CDR3 coding sequence is TGTGCCAGCAGCTACACCACCGGGACATCTAACTATGGCTACACCTTC. Translation gives CASSYTTGTSNYGYTF. This chain links TRBV7-2 with TRBJ1-2; possible D gene TRBD1, 6 bases. This CDR3 spans 16 amino acids. Germline-derived CDR1 and CDR2 are SGHTA and FQGNSA. V shed 4 bases and J shed 0 bases, with 15 bases lying between them.

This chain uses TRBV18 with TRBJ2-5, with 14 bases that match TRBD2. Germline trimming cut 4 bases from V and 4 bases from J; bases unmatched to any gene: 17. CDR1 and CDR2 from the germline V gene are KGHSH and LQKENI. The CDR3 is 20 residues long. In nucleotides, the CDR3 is TGTGCCAGCTCACGAAACATCGCCGGGACTAGCGGGAGTAGACCAGAGACCCAGTACTTC. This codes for CASSRNIAGTSGSRPETQYF.

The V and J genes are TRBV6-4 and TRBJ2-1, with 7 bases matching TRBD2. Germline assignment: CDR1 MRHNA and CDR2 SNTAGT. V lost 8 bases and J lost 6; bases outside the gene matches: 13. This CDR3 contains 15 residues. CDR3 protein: CASSPLADVPNEQFF. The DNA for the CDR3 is TGTGCCAGCTCCCCTCTAGCGGATGTTCCCAATGAGCAGTTCTTC.

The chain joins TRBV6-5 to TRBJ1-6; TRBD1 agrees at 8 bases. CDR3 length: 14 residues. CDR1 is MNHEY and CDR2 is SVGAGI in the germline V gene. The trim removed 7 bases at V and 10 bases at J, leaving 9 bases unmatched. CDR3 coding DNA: TGTGCCAGCACCAAGGGACAGGTTGACTCACCCCTCCACTTT. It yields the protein CASTKGQVDSPLHF.

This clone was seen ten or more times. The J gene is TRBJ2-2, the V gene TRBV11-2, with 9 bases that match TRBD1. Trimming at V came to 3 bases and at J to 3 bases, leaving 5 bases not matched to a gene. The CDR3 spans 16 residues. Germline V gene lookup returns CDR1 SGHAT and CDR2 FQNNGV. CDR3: CASSFNRDRDTGELFF. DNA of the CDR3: TGTGCCAGCAGCTTTAACCGGGACAGGGACACCGGGGAGCTGTTTTTT.

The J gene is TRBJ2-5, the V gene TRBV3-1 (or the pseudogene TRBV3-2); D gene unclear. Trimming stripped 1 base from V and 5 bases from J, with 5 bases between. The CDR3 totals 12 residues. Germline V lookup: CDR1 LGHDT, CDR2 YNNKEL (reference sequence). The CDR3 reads CASSQGRETQYF. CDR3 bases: TGTGCCAGCAGCCAAGGGCGGGAGACCCAGTACTTC.

The DNA of the CDR3 is TGTGCCAGCAGCTTCGTGGGGCGGCGGGAGGGCCGGAAGACCCAGTACTTC. Amino acids: CASSFVGRREGRKTQYF. The chain carries TRBV11-2 and TRBJ2-5; TRBD2 aligns across 9 bases. Germline-derived CDR1 and CDR2 are SGHAT and FQNNGV. The CDR3 covers 17 residues. V dropped 3 bases and J dropped 6; count of bases not matched to a gene: 14.

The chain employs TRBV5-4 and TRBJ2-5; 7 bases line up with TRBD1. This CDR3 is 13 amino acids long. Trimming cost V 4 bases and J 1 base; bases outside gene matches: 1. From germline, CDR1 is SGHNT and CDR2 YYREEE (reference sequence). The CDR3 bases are TGTGCCAGCAGCAAGGGGGCCCAAGAGACCCAGTACTTC. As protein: CASSKGAQETQYF.

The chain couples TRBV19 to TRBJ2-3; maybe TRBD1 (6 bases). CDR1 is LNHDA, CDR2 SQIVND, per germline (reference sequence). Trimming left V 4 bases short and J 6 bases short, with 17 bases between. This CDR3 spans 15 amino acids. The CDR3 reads CASSTGSRGHDTQYF. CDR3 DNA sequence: TGTGCCAGTAGTACGGGGAGCAGGGGTCACGATACGCAGTATTTT.

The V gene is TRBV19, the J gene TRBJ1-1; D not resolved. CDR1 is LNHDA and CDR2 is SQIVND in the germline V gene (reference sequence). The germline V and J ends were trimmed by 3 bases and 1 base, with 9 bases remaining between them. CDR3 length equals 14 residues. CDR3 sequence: CASSMQVENTEAFF. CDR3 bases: TGTGCCAGTAGTATGCAGGTAGAGAACACTGAAGCTTTCTTT.

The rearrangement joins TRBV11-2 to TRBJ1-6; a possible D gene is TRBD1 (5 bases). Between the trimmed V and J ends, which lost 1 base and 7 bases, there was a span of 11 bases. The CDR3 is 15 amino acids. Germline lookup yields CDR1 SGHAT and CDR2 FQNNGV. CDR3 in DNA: TGTGCCAGCAGCTTAGGGCGGGACGGAAATTCACCCCTCCACTTT. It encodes CASSLGRDGNSPLHF.

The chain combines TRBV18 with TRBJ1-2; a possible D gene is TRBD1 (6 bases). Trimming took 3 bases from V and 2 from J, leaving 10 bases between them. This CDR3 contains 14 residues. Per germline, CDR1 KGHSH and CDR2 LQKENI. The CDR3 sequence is CASSPEGQNYGYTF. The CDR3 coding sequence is TGTGCCAGCTCACCGGAAGGACAGAACTATGGCTACACCTTC.